A single sample gave rise to the 11 T cell receptor beta chains below, sequenced in a study of technical replicates of blood from a handful of donors. Sequencing used immunoSEQ multiplex PCR; TCRdb keeps in-frame clones, though not all of them. This sample has 50,000 to 65,000 clones; 80% to 95% occur once, and the top ten carry about 4.6%. The sample taken for sequencing was PBMCs. Source of these receptors: a human donor in good health. Some clones in this sample may be carry-over from other donors' samples.

This clone was recorded once. The rearrangement joins TRBV10-3 to TRBJ2-2; 11 nucleotides line up with TRBD2. With 6 bases clipped from V and 5 bases from J, the junction kept 5 bases outside the gene matches. CDR1 is ENHRY and CDR2 is SYGVKD in the germline V gene. CDR3 size: 15 residues. The CDR3 reads CAIRKTSGMTGELFF. The DNA of the CDR3 is TGTGCCATCAGGAAGACTAGCGGGATGACCGGGGAGCTGTTTTTT.

This chain connects TRBV5-4 to TRBJ2-2; 9 bases are a match to TRBD1. This CDR3 contains 15 residues. Trimming at V came to 6 bases and at J to 3 bases, leaving 6 bases not matched to a gene. The V gene's germline CDR1 is SGHNT and CDR2 YYREEE (reference sequence). CDR3 loop: CASTRTGVDTGELFF. CDR3 nucleotides: TGTGCCAGCACCAGGACAGGGGTGGACACCGGGGAGCTGTTTTTT.

This chain joins TRBV5-1 and TRBJ2-2, with TRBD1 matching 11 bases. The CDR3 is made up of 17 amino acids. In germline, CDR1 is SGHRS, CDR2 YFSETQ. With 4 bases clipped from V and 7 bases from J, the junction kept 12 bases outside the gene matches. CDR3 residues: CASSAVRTGGEGGELFF. The DNA of the CDR3 is TGCGCCAGCAGCGCGGTCCGGACAGGGGGCGAGGGCGGGGAGCTGTTTTTT.

The genes are TRBV6-5 and TRBJ1-4; no clear D. V was trimmed by 2 bases and J by 5 bases, leaving 6 bases between them. This CDR3 region has 13 residues. Germline CDR1 is MNHEY and CDR2 is SVGAGI. In DNA, the CDR3 is TGTGCCAGCAGTTACGTGCGGAATGAAAAACTGTTTTTT. Translation: CASSYVRNEKLFF.

The V and J genes are TRBV7-9 and TRBJ1-2, with TRBD1 as a possible D gene (6 bases). The CDR3 spans 14 residues. Trimming cost V 5 bases and J 7 bases, with 17 bases left between them. Germline lookup yields CDR1 SEHNR and CDR2 FQNEAQ (reference sequence). The CDR3 here is CASSEARGLAGYTF. The CDR3 bases are TGTGCCAGCAGCGAAGCCAGGGGATTGGCTGGCTACACCTTC.

This sequence joins TRBV2 and TRBJ2-5; tentative D call: TRBD1 (5 bases). CDR1 SNHLY and CDR2 FYNNEI come from the germline V gene. The CDR3 length is 12 residues. V lost 6 bases and J 3 bases, leaving 8 bases between the germline ends. CDR3 loop: CASSQGKETQYF. The CDR3 DNA follows: TGTGCCAGCAGCCAGGGAAAAGAGACCCAGTACTTC.

The CDR3 nucleotides are TGCAGCGTTGAGGTAACTAGCGTCGGTGAGCAGTTCTTC. It translates to CSVEVTSVGEQFF. The chain recombines TRBV29-1 with TRBJ2-1; 7 nucleotides agree with TRBD2. V gave up 3 bases and J gave up 9 bases; unmatched junction bases: 8. There are 13 residues in the CDR3. CDR1 and CDR2 (germline): SQVTM, ANQGSEA.

This chain uses TRBV7-2 with TRBJ2-5, with 11 bases that match TRBD1. Germline assignment: CDR1 SGHTA and CDR2 FQGNSA. The CDR3 loop spans 13 amino acids. J was trimmed by 5 bases and V by 11 bases; bases with no gene match: 7. CDR3 protein: CASRTGGWETQYF. CDR3 in DNA: TGTGCCTCCAGGACAGGGGGCTGGGAGACCCAGTACTTC.

The rearrangement joins TRBV7-6 to TRBJ1-2, with 7 nucleotides matching TRBD1. Germline loops: CDR1 SGHVS, CDR2 FNYEAQ. The junction had 13 bases not matched to a gene; V was cut back by 4 bases and J by 8 bases. This CDR3 has 15 residues. The CDR3 sequence is CASSSRSGGPGGYTF. CDR3 DNA sequence: TGTGCCAGCAGCTCGAGGTCAGGGGGGCCGGGAGGCTACACCTTC.

The chain combines TRBV18 with TRBJ2-7; TRBD1 matches at 8 bases. Germline CDR1 KGHSH, CDR2 LQKENI. The CDR3 loop spans 14 amino acids. V shed 4 bases, J shed 7 bases, and the junction held 9 bases outside the gene matches. The CDR3 region has the DNA TGTGCCAGCTCACTCCTAGACAGGGGTGCGGAGCAGTACTTC. It codes for CASSLLDRGAEQYF.

J is TRBJ2-7 and V is TRBV28, with a weak D call TRBD2 (5 bases). Trimming pared 5 bases from V and 1 base from J, leaving 6 bases between. This CDR3 region has 12 residues. CDR1 and CDR2 (germline): MDHEN, SYDVKM. The CDR3: CASSRGSYEQYF. The CDR3 region has the DNA TGTGCCAGCAGTAGAGGGTCCTACGAGCAGTACTTC.